This TCR beta chain was captured in a study of graft-versus-host responses after intestinal transplantation. Background on the study: Recipients got multivisceral, liver-intestinal, or isolated intestinal transplants. Findings and limits, study-wide: An association linked early post-transplant HvG declines with peak circulating GvH clone levels. Recipient marrow held GvH clones, some first seen in ileum or blood.

Repertoires were generated with immunoSEQ multiplex PCR, while TCRdb's copy carries only in-frame clones and drops some. The sample consists of approximately 9,600 clones, around 79% of them appearing once. The authors processed graft tissue to release intraepithelial and lamina propria lymphocytes. Only a few counts were recorded for this clone. The antigen remains unidentified. This clonotype was sampled from a human patient who received an intestinal transplant, so some T cells may come from the graft donor. Sample: ileum tissue, taken 450 to 480 days after intestinal transplantation.

The CDR3 protein is CASSPRTGTESTDTQYF. CDR3 nucleotides: TGCGCCAGCAGCCCCCGAACGGGGACAGAGAGCACAGATACGCAGTATTTT. This rearrangement joins TRBV4-1 to TRBJ2-3; 7 nucleotides agree with TRBD1. The CDR3 sequence is 17 residues long. After removal of 4 bases from V and 0 bases from J, the junction contained 10 bases not matched to a gene. CDR1 is MGHRA, CDR2 YSYEKL, per germline.